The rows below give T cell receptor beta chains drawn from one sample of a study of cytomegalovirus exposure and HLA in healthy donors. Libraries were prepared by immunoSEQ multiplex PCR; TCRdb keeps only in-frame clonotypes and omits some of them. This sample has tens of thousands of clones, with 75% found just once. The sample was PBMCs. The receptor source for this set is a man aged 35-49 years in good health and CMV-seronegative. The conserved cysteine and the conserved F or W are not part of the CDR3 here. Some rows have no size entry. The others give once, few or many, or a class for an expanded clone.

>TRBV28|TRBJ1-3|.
ASSLSASLGQTGNTIY
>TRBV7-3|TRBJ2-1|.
ASSPAVAGGYNEQF
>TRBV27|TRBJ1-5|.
ASSPGSGNNQPQH
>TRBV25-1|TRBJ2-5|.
ASSEDKTQY
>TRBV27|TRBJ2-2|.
ASRKQGAGELF
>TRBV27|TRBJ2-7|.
ASSLGRGKEQY
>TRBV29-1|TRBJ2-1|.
SVFGGSFTYNEQF
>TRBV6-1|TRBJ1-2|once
ASSEGAGGHGYT
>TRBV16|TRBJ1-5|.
ASSKGANQPQH
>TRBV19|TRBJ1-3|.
ASSIGQGNTIY
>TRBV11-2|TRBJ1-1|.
ASSPGVPEAF
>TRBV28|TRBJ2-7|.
ASSLWGSGRPYEQY
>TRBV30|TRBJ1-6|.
AWSVRDRGSPLH
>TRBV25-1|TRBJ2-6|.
ASTVSGANVLT
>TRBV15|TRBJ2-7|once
ATSRVEGAHEQY
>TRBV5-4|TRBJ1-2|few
ASSLKGQSYGYT
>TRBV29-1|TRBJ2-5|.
SVSLSQETQY
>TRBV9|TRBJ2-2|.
ASRLDVRTGELF
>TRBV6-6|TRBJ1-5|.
ASGTGGNQPQH
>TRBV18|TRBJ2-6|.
ASSPGTGRLSGANVLT
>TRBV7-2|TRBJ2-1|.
ASSPQGTSVGNEQF
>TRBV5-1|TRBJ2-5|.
ASSPGLNGGQVETQY
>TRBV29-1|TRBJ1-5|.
SVRGQGRNQPQH
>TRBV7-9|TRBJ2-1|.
ASSQIGGKDYNEQF
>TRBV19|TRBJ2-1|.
ASSNQREIGYNEQF
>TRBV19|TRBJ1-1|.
ASSIVSNTEAF
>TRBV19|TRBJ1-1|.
ASSIDTRGQGARNTEAF
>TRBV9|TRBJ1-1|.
ASSVGTGGNTEAF
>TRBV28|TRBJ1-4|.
ASSLRFGSSTNEKLF
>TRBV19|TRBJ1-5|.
ASSTTGVGQPQH
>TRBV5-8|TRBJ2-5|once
ASSAQLAGGY
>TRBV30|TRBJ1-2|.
AWRSNPANYGYT
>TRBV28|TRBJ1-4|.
ASSQNPGLGEKLF